This T cell receptor (beta chain) was recovered during a study of a mutant IDH1 vaccine in newly diagnosed glioma. The study, taken as a whole, reports: Vaccination elicited immune responses in 90% to 95% of patients.

This table comes from immunoSEQ multiplex PCR, and its TCRdb copy is limited to in-frame clones, with some not included. The sample holds under 150,000 clones, about 80% seen once. Only a few counts were recorded for this clone. Its antigen is not identified. The CDR3 runs to 15 residues. Germline CDR1 reads LGHNA; CDR2 reads YSLEER. Germline trimming cut 3 bases from V and 5 bases from J; bases unmatched to any gene: 7. Specified time point: week 11, during vaccination. One vaccine dose held 300 ug of mutant IDH1 20-mer peptide and came with topical imiquimod. The source was PBMCs, collected from a glioma patient whose treatment included an IDH1 peptide vaccine. The origin of this receptor is a middle-aged man with glioma. The chain joins TRBV4-3 to TRBJ2-7; 10 positions match TRBD1. This chain's CDR3 is CASSQEIGTGDEQYF. The CDR3, as DNA: TGCGCCAGCAGCCAGGAAATTGGGACAGGGGACGAGCAGTACTTC.